This T cell receptor beta chain was retrieved from a study of blood T cell repertoires in COVID-19. Germline V gene data show CDR1 as SNHLY and CDR2 as FYNNEI. Trimming took 10 bases from V and 7 from J; bases not matched to a gene: 16. The CDR3 contains 14 residues. Original processing notes: Nucleated cell number was recorded as an estimate derived from reference gene primer amplification. Only in-frame clones appear in the TCRdb table, and some are missing; sequencing was by immunoSEQ multiplex PCR. The V and J calls and the clone size are those of that table, but D and trimming were determined from the DNA. The sample contains tens of thousands of clones, roughly 89% of which appear only once.

Sequenced: peripheral blood. The chain links TRBV2 to TRBJ2-7; 7 bases are shared with TRBD1. This TCR came from a man aged 60-69 years with COVID-19, enrolled during active disease. The CDR3 DNA reads as TGTGCCACCTCGGACAGGCCAAGCCCCAGGGAGCAGTACTTC. It specifies CATSDRPSPREQYF.